This T cell receptor (beta chain) was recorded in a study of identifying expanded T cells in peripheral blood. Assay: immunoSEQ multiplex PCR; the TCRdb copy retains only in-frame clones and omits some. Among tens of thousands of clones listed, 88% were seen once. The CDR3 runs to 16 residues. J gave up 4 bases and V 0 bases, and 0 bases lay outside the gene matches. The germline V gene has CDR1 SGDLS and CDR2 YYNGEE. This clone has just one count. J is TRBJ2-2 and V is TRBV9, with 13 bases fitting TRBD2. The receptor comes from a person between 18 and 75 years old in good health. The sequenced sample was blood. The CDR3 sequence is CASSVGLAGGTGELFF. As DNA, the CDR3 is TGTGCCAGCAGCGTAGGACTAGCGGGGGGCACCGGGGAGCTGTTTTTT.